Below, 9 T cell receptor beta chains from the same sample are listed, as sequenced in a study of vaccination effects on CD4 cells after COVID-19. Their cognate antigens are unknown. Repertoires were generated with immunoSEQ multiplex PCR, while TCRdb's copy carries only in-frame clones and drops some. The sample comprises fewer than 35,000 clones, 70% of which are singletons, and 3.8% rests with the top ten. Following culture for approximately ten days, CD4+ T cells were isolated. Sample: CD4+ T cells from PBMCs cultured without peptide, taken before COVID-19 vaccination. The receptors derive from a human donor who received a COVID-19 vaccine.

This rearrangement joins TRBV3-1 (or the pseudogene TRBV3-2) to TRBJ2-3; D not certain. CDR1 is LGHDT and CDR2 is YNNKEL in the germline V gene (reference sequence). V lost 0 bases and J 3 bases, leaving 4 bases between the germline ends. CDR3 length equals 13 residues. CDR3 DNA sequence: TGTGCCAGCAGCCAAGATCTTACAGATACGCAGTATTTT. Translating it yields CASSQDLTDTQYF.

This clone has just a few counts. The V and J genes are TRBV20-1 and TRBJ1-2; D is unclear. There are 11 residues in the CDR3. Germline lookup yields CDR1 DFQATT and CDR2 SNEGSKA (reference sequence). V lost 2 bases and J lost 8, with 9 bases in between. DNA of the CDR3: TGCAGTGCTAGATCCACTTCGGGCTACACCTTC. Translating it yields CSARSTSGYTF.

This clone occurred a few times. This sequence joins TRBV5-4 and TRBJ2-5; the D gene is possibly TRBD1 (6 bases). This CDR3 is 14 amino acids long. Deletions cut 1 base from V and 2 bases from J, with 9 bases between. In germline, CDR1 is SGHNT, CDR2 YYREEE (reference sequence). For the CDR3, the DNA is TGTGCCAGCAGCTTGAACAGGGAGCAAGAGACCCAGTACTTC. Protein product: CASSLNREQETQYF.

V gene TRBV10-1 combines with J gene TRBJ2-1; 7 positions match TRBD2. Germline trimming cut 1 base from V and 12 bases from J; bases unmatched to any gene: 12. The CDR3 has 15 amino acids. Germline assignment: CDR1 WNHNN and CDR2 SYGVQD (reference sequence). Written as DNA, the CDR3 is TGCGCCAGCAGTGAGTATCGACTAGCCCTACTAATGCAGTTCTTC. Amino acids: CASSEYRLALLMQFF.

This sequence joins TRBV27 and TRBJ2-3, with D unresolved. Trimming shortened V by 5 bases and J by 0 bases, and 9 bases separated the two germline ends. This CDR3 is 14 amino acids long. Per the germline V gene, CDR1 is MNHEY and CDR2 is SMNVEV (reference sequence). DNA of the CDR3: TGTGCCAGCAGTCGACAAACTAGCACAGATACGCAGTATTTT. This translates into CASSRQTSTDTQYF.

The V call is TRBV2, the J call TRBJ2-5; 7 positions agree with TRBD1. This CDR3 contains 14 residues. Germline-derived CDR1 and CDR2 are SNHLY and FYNNEI. Trimming removed 7 bases from V and 2 bases from J; junction bases left unmatched: 7. The CDR3 sequence: CASNLQGCQETQYF. CDR3 nucleotide sequence: TGTGCCAGCAACCTACAGGGGTGTCAAGAGACCCAGTACTTC.

This clone was counted between two and nine times. The chain combines TRBV6-2 or TRBV6-3 with TRBJ1-5; D is unclear. The V end lost 2 bases, the J end lost 6 bases, and 11 bases lay between the germline ends. This CDR3 is built from 14 residues. Germline V gene data show CDR1 as MNHEY and CDR2 as SVGEGT. CDR3 in DNA: TGTGCCAGCAGTTACCGGTCTCGGGGTCAGCCCCAGCATTTT. This sequence encodes CASSYRSRGQPQHF.

The V call is TRBV7-9, the J call TRBJ2-5, with TRBD2 matching over 10 bases. Germline trimming cut 4 bases from V and 5 bases from J; bases unmatched to any gene: 10. In germline, CDR1 is SEHNR, CDR2 FQNEAQ (reference sequence). There are 16 residues in the CDR3. The CDR3 DNA follows: TGTGCCAGCAGCTCAAGCGGGGGGGCCGGAGGCGAGACCCAGTACTTC. It codes for CASSSSGGAGGETQYF. Full variable domain (missing parts from reference TRBV7-9 and TRBJ2-5): DTGVSQNPRHKITKRGQNVTFRCDPISEHNRLYWYRQTLGQGPEFLTYFQNEAQLEKSRLLSDRFSAERPKGSFSTLEIQRTEQGDSAMYLCASSSSGGAGGETQYFGPGTRLLVL.

This sequence joins TRBV19 and TRBJ1-3; 7 positions agree with TRBD1. Germline V CDR1 and CDR2: LNHDA, SQIVND (reference sequence). The junction had 27 bases not matched to a gene; V was cut back by 10 bases and J by 0 bases. The CDR3 sequence is 21 residues long. The CDR3 region is CATRGTNMAGQAQSSGNTIYF. CDR3 in DNA: TGTGCCACCCGGGGCACTAACATGGCCGGACAGGCACAGAGCTCTGGAAACACCATATATTTT.